A selection of T cell receptor beta chains follows, all from one sample in a study of blood T cell repertoires in COVID-19. TCRdb's table, derived via immunoSEQ multiplex PCR, lists solely in-frame clones and lacks some. The sample has tens of thousands of clones; about nine tenths are singletons. Input material: peripheral blood. The origin of the receptors is a man younger than 45 with acute or convalescent COVID-19. Both conserved end residues are part of each CDR3. The order of the fields is V gene, D gene, CDR3 length, clone size, J gene, CDR3 protein, CDR3 DNA. The D gene is left open where the match is weak. Size tells how often a clone was seen (once, few, many) or the class of an expanded clone, and some rows leave it out.

TRBV19	.	15	.	TRBJ2-3	CASSLTRTGVDTQYF	TGTGCCAGTAGTCTCACTCGCACAGGAGTAGATACGCAGTATTTT
TRBV18	TRBD1	14	once	TRBJ1-4	CASSPGTGNEKLFF	TGTGCCAGCTCACCCGGGACAGGGAATGAAAAACTGTTTTTT
TRBV5-6	.	15	once	TRBJ1-2	CASSSMGGQPYGYTF	TGTGCCAGCAGCTCGATGGGTGGACAACCCTATGGCTACACCTTC
TRBV5-6	.	12	.	TRBJ2-5	CASSYREETQYF	TGTGCCAGCAGTTACAGGGAAGAGACCCAGTACTTC
TRBV7-9	TRBD1	13	few	TRBJ1-5	CASSLTGDQPQHF	TGTGCCAGCAGCTTAACAGGGGATCAGCCCCAGCATTTT
TRBV5-6	.	16	.	TRBJ1-6	CASSLGGLQRSSPLHF	TGTGCCAGCAGCTTGGGCGGGCTACAGCGAAGCTCACCCCTCCACTTT
TRBV18	TRBD1	14	.	TRBJ1-4	CASSTGGPNEKLFF	TGTGCCAGCTCAACAGGGGGCCCTAATGAAAAACTGTTTTTT
TRBV20-1	.	15	.	TRBJ2-2	CSASDVGDNTGELFF	TGCAGTGCTAGTGACGTAGGAGATAACACCGGGGAGCTGTTTTTT
TRBV5-5	TRBD2	17	.	TRBJ2-1	CASSLAGAGGLISEQFF	TGTGCCAGCAGCTTGGCGGGGGCGGGAGGGTTGATTAGTGAGCAGTTCTTC
TRBV2	.	13	.	TRBJ1-2	CASSEAADYGYTF	TGTGCCAGCAGTGAAGCCGCGGACTATGGCTACACCTTC
TRBV3-1/TRBV3-2	TRBD2	18	.	TRBJ2-2	CASSQFGGAGANTGELFF	TGTGCCAGCAGCCAATTCGGTGGAGCGGGGGCTAACACCGGGGAGCTGTTTTTT
TRBV7-2	.	14	few	TRBJ2-1	CASNNAGGNGEQFF	TGTGCCAGCAACAATGCAGGAGGCAACGGTGAGCAGTTCTTC
TRBV4-1	TRBD1	14	.	TRBJ1-1	CASSHRGRRAEAFF	TGCGCCAGCAGCCACAGGGGGCGCAGGGCTGAAGCTTTCTTT
TRBV11-2	.	12	.	TRBJ1-2	CASSPYWGNYTF	TGTGCCAGCAGCCCATATTGGGGCAACTACACCTTC
TRBV5-4	.	15	.	TRBJ1-4	CASSLEGATNEKLFF	TGTGCCAGCAGCTTGGAAGGGGCAACTAATGAAAAACTGTTTTTT
TRBV27	.	14	few	TRBJ1-4	CASSLQGTNEKLFF	TGTGCCAGCAGTCTACAGGGAACTAATGAAAAACTGTTTTTT
TRBV5-1	TRBD1	15	once	TRBJ1-2	CASRPLGQGGYGYTF	TGCGCCAGCAGGCCCTTAGGACAGGGTGGCTATGGCTACACCTTC
TRBV10-3	.	15	.	TRBJ2-7	CAISDSGRGRYEQYF	TGTGCCATCAGTGATTCAGGCAGGGGTCGGTACGAGCAGTACTTC
TRBV7-2	TRBD1	15	.	TRBJ1-2	CASSLYRGPENGYTF	TGTGCCAGCAGCTTATACAGGGGGCCCGAAAATGGCTACACCTTC
TRBV5-6	.	14	.	TRBJ1-1	CASSLDGLNTEAFF	TGTGCCAGCAGCTTGGACGGGTTGAACACTGAAGCTTTCTTT
TRBV12-5	.	11	.	TRBJ1-2	CASGSMGLATF	TGTGCTAGTGGTTCGATGGGCCTCGCCACCTTC
TRBV5-4	TRBD1	14	once	TRBJ1-2	CASSLDPGGYGYTF	TGTGCCAGCAGCTTGGATCCAGGGGGCTATGGCTACACCTTC
TRBV11-2	TRBD1	14	.	TRBJ2-1	CASRPDRGLNEQFF	TGTGCCAGCAGGCCAGACAGGGGGCTCAATGAGCAGTTCTTC
TRBV6-5	.	15	.	TRBJ1-1	CASSSTGGVASEAFF	TGTGCCAGCAGTTCAACGGGGGGGGTAGCATCTGAAGCTTTCTTT
TRBV18	TRBD1	12	.	TRBJ1-2	CASSDRGYGYTF	TGTGCCAGCTCAGACAGGGGCTATGGCTACACCTTC
TRBV19	.	16	.	TRBJ2-7	CASSPKGGMSSYEQYF	TGTGCCAGTAGTCCTAAGGGCGGGATGAGCTCCTACGAGCAGTACTTC
TRBV27	TRBD1	15	few	TRBJ1-5	CASSTRTGSREPQHF	TGTGCCAGCAGTACACGGACAGGCTCAAGGGAGCCCCAGCATTTT
TRBV27	.	14	.	TRBJ1-1	CASSYRAGGTEAFF	TGTGCCAGCAGTTATAGGGCGGGCGGCACTGAAGCTTTCTTT
TRBV6-6	.	16	.	TRBJ2-7	CASSPLVTGSSYEQYF	TGTGCCAGCAGTCCGTTGGTCACAGGATCCTCCTACGAGCAGTACTTC
TRBV6-2/TRBV6-3	TRBD1	17	once	TRBJ1-1	CASSFAGTGVVDTEAFF	TGTGCCAGCAGTTTCGCCGGGACAGGGGTGGTGGACACTGAAGCTTTCTTT
TRBV5-5	TRBD1	15	.	TRBJ2-5	CASKPGQGIQETQYF	TGTGCCAGCAAGCCGGGACAGGGGATCCAAGAGACCCAGTACTTC